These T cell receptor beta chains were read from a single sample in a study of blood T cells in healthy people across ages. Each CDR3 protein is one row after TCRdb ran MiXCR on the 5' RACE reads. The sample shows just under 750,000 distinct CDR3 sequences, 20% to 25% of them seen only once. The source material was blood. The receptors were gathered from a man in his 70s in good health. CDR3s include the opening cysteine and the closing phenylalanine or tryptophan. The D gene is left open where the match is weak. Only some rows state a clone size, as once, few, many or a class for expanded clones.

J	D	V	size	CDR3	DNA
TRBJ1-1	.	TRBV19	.	CASSQNGANSKAFF	TGTGCCAGTAGTCAAAACGGGGCCAATTCCAAAGCTTTCTTT
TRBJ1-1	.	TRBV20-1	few	CSARVLNGHTEAFF	TGCAGTGCTAGGGTGCTAAATGGGCACACTGAAGCTTTCTTT
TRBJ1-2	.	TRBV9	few	CASSATATYGYTF	TGTGCCAGCAGCGCGACAGCCACCTATGGCTACACCTTC
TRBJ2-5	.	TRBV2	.	CASNLVGLGPQYF	TGTGCCAGCAATCTGGTGGGTTTAGGACCCCAGTACTTC
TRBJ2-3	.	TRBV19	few	CASSTTDHSTDTQYF	TGTGCCAGTAGTACGACGGACCATAGCACAGATACGCAGTATTTT
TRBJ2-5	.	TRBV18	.	CASSDSGRRDAQETQYF	TGTGCCAGCTCAGATTCCGGACGGCGGGACGCCCAAGAGACCCAGTACTTC
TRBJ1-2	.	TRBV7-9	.	CASSLAKAGDYGYTF	TGTGCCAGCAGCTTAGCGAAGGCAGGGGACTATGGCTACACCTTC
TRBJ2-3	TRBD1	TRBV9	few	CASSVEGGLSDTQYF	TGTGCCAGCAGCGTAGAAGGGGGCCTCAGTGATACGCAGTATTTT
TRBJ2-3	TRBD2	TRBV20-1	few	CSAPNRLAGSTDTQYF	TGCAGTGCTCCAAACAGACTAGCGGGGAGCACAGATACGCAGTATTTT
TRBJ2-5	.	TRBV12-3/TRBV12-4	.	CASGGLKTQYF	TGTGCCAGCGGGGGGCTCAAGACCCAGTACTTC
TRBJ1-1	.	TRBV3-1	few	CASRLTGRLNTEAFF	TGTGCCAGCAGATTGACGGGCCGCCTGAACACTGAAGCTTTCTTT
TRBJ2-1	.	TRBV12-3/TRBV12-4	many	CAASGMGYNEQFF	TGTGCCGCCTCTGGCATGGGGTACAATGAGCAGTTCTTC
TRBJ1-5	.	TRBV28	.	CASSSNSFDRSGNQPQHF	TGTGCCAGCAGCTCCAATAGCTTCGACAGGTCAGGCAATCAGCCCCAGCATTTT
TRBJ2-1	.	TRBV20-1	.	CSARIGGRSYNEQFF	TGCAGTGCTAGAATTGGCGGAAGGTCCTACAATGAGCAGTTCTTC
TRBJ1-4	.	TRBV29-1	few	CSAGGATNEKLFF	TGCAGTGCCGGTGGGGCAACTAATGAAAAACTGTTTTTT
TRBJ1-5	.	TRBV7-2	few	CASSLGRGGNQPQHF	TGTGCCAGCAGCTTAGGTAGGGGAGGCAATCAGCCCCAGCATTTT